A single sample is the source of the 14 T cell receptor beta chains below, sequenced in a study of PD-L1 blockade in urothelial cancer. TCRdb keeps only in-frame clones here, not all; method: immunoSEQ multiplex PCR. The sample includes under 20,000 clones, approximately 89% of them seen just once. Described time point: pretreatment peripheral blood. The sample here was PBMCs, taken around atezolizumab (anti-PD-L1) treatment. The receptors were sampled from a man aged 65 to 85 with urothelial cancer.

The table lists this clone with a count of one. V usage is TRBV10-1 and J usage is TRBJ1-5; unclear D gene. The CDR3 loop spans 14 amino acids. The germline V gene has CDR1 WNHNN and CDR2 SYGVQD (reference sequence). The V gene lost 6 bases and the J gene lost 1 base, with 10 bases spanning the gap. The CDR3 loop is CASSGGHSNQPQHF. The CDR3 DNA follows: TGCGCCAGCAGCGGAGGTCACAGCAATCAGCCCCAGCATTTT.

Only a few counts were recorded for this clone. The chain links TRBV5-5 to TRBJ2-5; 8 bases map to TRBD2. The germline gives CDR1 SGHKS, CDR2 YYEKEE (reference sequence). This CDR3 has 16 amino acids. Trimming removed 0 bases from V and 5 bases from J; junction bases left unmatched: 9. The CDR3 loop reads CASSLGSSGGPETQYF. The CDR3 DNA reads TGTGCCAGCAGCTTGGGGTCCAGCGGGGGACCGGAGACCCAGTACTTC.

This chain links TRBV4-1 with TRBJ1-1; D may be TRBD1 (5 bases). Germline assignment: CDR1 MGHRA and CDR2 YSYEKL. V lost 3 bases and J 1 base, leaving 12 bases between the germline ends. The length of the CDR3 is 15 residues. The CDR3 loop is CASSQEQAANTEAFF. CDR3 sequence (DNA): TGCGCCAGCAGCCAGGAACAGGCGGCGAACACTGAAGCTTTCTTT.

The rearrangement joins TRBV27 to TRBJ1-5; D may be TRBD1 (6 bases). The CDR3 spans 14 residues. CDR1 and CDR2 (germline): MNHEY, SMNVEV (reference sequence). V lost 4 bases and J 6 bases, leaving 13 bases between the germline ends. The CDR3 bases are TGTGCCAGCAGTTATGGCGGGGGCAGTCAGCCCCAGCATTTT. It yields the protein CASSYGGGSQPQHF.

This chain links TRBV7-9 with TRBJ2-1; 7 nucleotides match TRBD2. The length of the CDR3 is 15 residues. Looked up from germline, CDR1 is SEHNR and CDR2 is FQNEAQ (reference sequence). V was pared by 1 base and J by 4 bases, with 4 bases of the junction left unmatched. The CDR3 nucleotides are TGTGCCAGCAGCTTAGGTCTAGCGGAGTACAATGAGCAGTTCTTC. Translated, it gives CASSLGLAEYNEQFF. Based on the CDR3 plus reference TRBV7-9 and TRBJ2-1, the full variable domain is DTGVSQNPRHKITKRGQNVTFRCDPISEHNRLYWYRQTLGQGPEFLTYFQNEAQLEKSRLLSDRFSAERPKGSFSTLEIQRTEQGDSAMYLCASSLGLAEYNEQFFGPGTRLTVL.

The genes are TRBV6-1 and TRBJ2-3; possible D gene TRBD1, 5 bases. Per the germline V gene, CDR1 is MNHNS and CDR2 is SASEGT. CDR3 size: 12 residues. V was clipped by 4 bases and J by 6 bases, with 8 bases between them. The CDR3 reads CASSADSDTQYF. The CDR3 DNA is TGTGCCAGCAGTGCAGACAGTGATACGCAGTATTTT.

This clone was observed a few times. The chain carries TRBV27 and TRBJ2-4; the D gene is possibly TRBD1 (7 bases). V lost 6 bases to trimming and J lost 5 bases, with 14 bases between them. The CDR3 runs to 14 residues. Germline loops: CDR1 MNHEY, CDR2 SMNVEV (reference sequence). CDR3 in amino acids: CASSQGGPQNIQYF. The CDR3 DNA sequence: TGTGCCAGCAGCCAGGGGGGCCCCCAAAACATTCAGTACTTC.

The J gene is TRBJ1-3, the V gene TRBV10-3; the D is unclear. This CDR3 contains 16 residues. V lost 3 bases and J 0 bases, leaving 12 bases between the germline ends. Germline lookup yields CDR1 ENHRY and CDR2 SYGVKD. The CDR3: CAISDEPEFSGNTIYF. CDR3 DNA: TGTGCCATCAGTGACGAACCTGAGTTCTCTGGAAACACCATATATTTT.

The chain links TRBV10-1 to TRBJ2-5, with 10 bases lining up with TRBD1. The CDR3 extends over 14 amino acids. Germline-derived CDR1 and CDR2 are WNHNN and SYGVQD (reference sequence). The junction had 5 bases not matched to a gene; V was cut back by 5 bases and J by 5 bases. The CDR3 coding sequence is TGCGCCAGCAGTCAGACAGGGGGCGAGGAGACCCAGTACTTC. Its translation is CASSQTGGEETQYF.

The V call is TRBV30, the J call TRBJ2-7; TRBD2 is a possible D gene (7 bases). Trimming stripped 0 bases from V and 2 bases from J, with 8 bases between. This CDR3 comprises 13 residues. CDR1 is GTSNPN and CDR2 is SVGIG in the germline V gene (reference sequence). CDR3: CAWSVGGAYEQYF. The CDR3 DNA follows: TGTGCCTGGAGTGTAGGGGGGGCCTACGAGCAGTACTTC.

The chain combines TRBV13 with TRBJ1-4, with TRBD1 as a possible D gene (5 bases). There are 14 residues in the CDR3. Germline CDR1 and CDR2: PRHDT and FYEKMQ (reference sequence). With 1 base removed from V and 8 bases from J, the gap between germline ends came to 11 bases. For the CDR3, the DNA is TGTGCCAGCAGCTTAGCGCCAGGGCACGAAAAACTGTTTTTT. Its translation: CASSLAPGHEKLFF.

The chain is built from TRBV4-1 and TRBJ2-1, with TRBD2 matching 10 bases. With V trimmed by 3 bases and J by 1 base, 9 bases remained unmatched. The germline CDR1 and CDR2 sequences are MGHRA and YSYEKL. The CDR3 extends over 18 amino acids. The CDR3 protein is CASSQVTSGEGSYNEQFF. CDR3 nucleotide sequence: TGCGCCAGCAGCCAGGTAACTAGCGGGGAAGGGTCCTACAATGAGCAGTTCTTC.

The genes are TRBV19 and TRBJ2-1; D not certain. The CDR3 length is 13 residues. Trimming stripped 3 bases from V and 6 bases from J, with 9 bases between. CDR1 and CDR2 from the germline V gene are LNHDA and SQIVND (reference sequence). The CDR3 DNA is TGTGCCAGTAGTATTAACGAGTTCAATGAGCAGTTCTTC. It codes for CASSINEFNEQFF. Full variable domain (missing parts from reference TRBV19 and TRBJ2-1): DGGITQSPKYLFRKEGQNVTLSCEQNLNHDAMYWYRQDPGQGLRLIYYSQIVNDFQKGDIAEGYSVSREKKESFPLTVTSAQKNPTAFYLCASSINEFNEQFFGPGTRLTVL.

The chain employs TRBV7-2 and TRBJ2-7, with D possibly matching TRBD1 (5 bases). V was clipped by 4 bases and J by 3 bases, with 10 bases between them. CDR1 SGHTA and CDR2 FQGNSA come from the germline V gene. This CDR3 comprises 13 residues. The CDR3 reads CASSYDSYYEQYF. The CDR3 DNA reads TGTGCCAGCAGCTACGACAGTTACTACGAGCAGTACTTC.